What follows describes a single T cell receptor beta chain. The antigen remains unidentified. The data are from a study of cytomegalovirus exposure and HLA in healthy donors. Across the study: In a previous analysis, approximately 110 million unique TCR beta sequences were found from some 180 million T cells. Whole-study results and caveats: Cytomegalovirus status was reportedly diagnosed by the classifier with high sensitivity and specificity. TRBV6-2, TRBV6-3 and other indistinguishable V segments were excluded. Some highly shared sequence variants likely arose as a pipeline artifact.

PCR was performed using 60 Vbeta and 13 Jbeta primers. TCRdb's table, derived via immunoSEQ multiplex PCR, lists solely in-frame clones and lacks some. The table lists 150,000 to 200,000 clones, roughly 72% of them singletons, with roughly 1.9% in the top ten. The V end was cut by 0 bases, the J end by 8 bases, with 13 bases between. From germline, CDR1 is MNHNS and CDR2 SASEGT. The CDR3 is 15 residues long. The sequenced sample consisted of PBMCs. This receptor was identified in a woman aged 25 to 39 in good health and CMV-seropositive. The chain links TRBV6-1 to TRBJ1-4; D remains unclear. The CDR3 DNA reads as TGTGCCAGCAGTGAAGCGCAGCCCGGAGGGGAAAAACTGTTTTTT. It translates to CASSEAQPGGEKLFF.